Listed below are T cell receptor beta chains from one sample, sequenced in a study of cytomegalovirus exposure and HLA in healthy donors. The table came from immunoSEQ multiplex PCR; TCRdb's copy has only in-frame clones and leaves some out. The sample yields roughly 280,000 clones, more than 55% seen once. The sample taken for sequencing was PBMCs. These receptors were obtained from a female donor in good health and CMV-seronegative. The CDR3 runs from the conserved cysteine through the conserved F or W. D genes are given only for firm matches. A row's size may be missing; if present it is once, few, many or a size class.

clone size	D gene	CDR3 length	J gene	V gene	CDR3 protein	CDR3 DNA
NA	NA	13	TRBJ2-4	TRBV28	CASMTREAVIQYF	TGTGCCAGCATGACGAGGGAGGCCGTCATTCAGTACTTC
NA	NA	16	TRBJ1-5	TRBV27	CASSKLSIGANQPQHF	TGTGCCAGCAGTAAACTTTCAATTGGGGCCAATCAGCCCCAGCATTTT
NA	TRBD2	15	TRBJ2-7	TRBV6-1	CASRTPWAGAYEQYF	TGTGCCAGCAGGACCCCGTGGGCGGGAGCATACGAGCAGTACTTC
few	TRBD1	16	TRBJ1-4	TRBV6-5	CASSYQGQPTNEKLFF	TGTGCCAGCAGTTACCAGGGACAGCCAACTAATGAAAAACTGTTTTTT
NA	TRBD2	14	TRBJ2-7	TRBV6-4	CASSDGLVNYEQYF	TGTGCCAGCAGTGACGGACTAGTGAACTACGAGCAGTACTTC
NA	TRBD2	14	TRBJ2-7	TRBV5-5	CASSLLGRAPEQYF	TGTGCCAGCAGCTTACTCGGGAGGGCGCCCGAGCAGTACTTC
NA	TRBD2	17	TRBJ2-1	TRBV7-9	CASSLGMGSGSPNEQFF	TGTGCCAGCAGCTTAGGGATGGGTAGCGGGAGCCCCAATGAGCAGTTCTTC
NA	TRBD1	15	TRBJ1-1	TRBV11-3	CASSITGTGGTEAFF	TGTGCCAGCAGCATTACCGGGACAGGGGGCACTGAAGCTTTCTTT
few	NA	14	TRBJ2-1	TRBV29-1	CSVEGLGVYNEQFF	TGCAGCGTTGAAGGGTTAGGGGTTTACAATGAGCAGTTCTTC
once	TRBD1	13	TRBJ1-5	TRBV6-5	CASSRQGNQPQHF	TGTGCCAGCAGTCGACAGGGAAATCAGCCCCAGCATTTT
NA	NA	15	TRBJ2-7	TRBV19	CASSISNTPASEQYF	TGTGCCAGTAGTATTTCGAACACGCCGGCTAGCGAGCAGTACTTC
NA	NA	14	TRBJ2-7	TRBV28	CASSEGSISYEQYF	TGTGCCAGCAGTGAGGGATCCATATCCTACGAGCAGTACTTC
few	TRBD1	17	TRBJ2-1	TRBV7-9	CASSWDRQGLTYNEQFF	TGTGCCAGCAGCTGGGACCGACAGGGGCTGACCTACAATGAGCAGTTCTTC
NA	TRBD1	16	TRBJ2-1	TRBV9	CASSPPGTGAYNEQFF	TGTGCCAGCAGCCCTCCCGGGACAGGGGCCTACAATGAGCAGTTCTTC
NA	TRBD2	19	TRBJ2-1	TRBV5-6	CASSLAPSGGEGPYNEQFF	TGTGCCAGCAGCTTGGCTCCTAGCGGGGGGGAAGGGCCCTACAATGAGCAGTTCTTC
NA	TRBD1	14	TRBJ1-2	TRBV6-6	CASSLQGANYGYTF	TGTGCCAGCAGTCTACAGGGGGCTAACTATGGCTACACCTTC
NA	NA	11	TRBJ2-3	TRBV7-3	CASSSGQTQYF	TGTGCCAGCAGCTCAGGACAAACGCAGTATTTT
NA	NA	13	TRBJ2-7	TRBV7-6	CASSTASSYEQYF	TGTGCCAGCAGTACAGCAAGCTCCTACGAGCAGTACTTC
NA	TRBD1	15	TRBJ2-7	TRBV11-3	CASSSWGDRGDEQYF	TGTGCCAGCAGCTCTTGGGGGGACAGGGGCGACGAGCAGTACTTC
once	TRBD2	15	TRBJ2-5	TRBV5-1	CASSLGGRFEETQYF	TGCGCCAGCAGCTTAGGCGGGAGGTTTGAAGAGACCCAGTACTTC
NA	NA	15	TRBJ1-1	TRBV6-1	CASRAWDTPGTEAFF	TGTGCCAGCAGGGCCTGGGACACTCCGGGAACTGAAGCTTTCTTT
few	NA	11	TRBJ2-7	TRBV6-1	CASVLSYEQYF	TGTGCCAGCGTACTCTCCTACGAGCAGTACTTC
once	NA	14	TRBJ2-7	TRBV14	CASSQVRGSYEQYF	TGTGCCAGCAGCCAAGTGCGGGGCTCCTACGAGCAGTACTTC
few	NA	15	TRBJ1-6	TRBV6-6	CASDSAAGYNSPLHF	TGTGCCAGCGACAGCGCCGCAGGGTATAATTCACCCCTCCACTTT
NA	TRBD1	15	TRBJ2-7	TRBV11-2	CASSSPGQGSREQYF	TGTGCCAGCAGCTCGCCGGGACAGGGGTCTAGGGAGCAGTACTTC
NA	TRBD2	18	TRBJ2-1	TRBV7-2	CASSLNPLSGSSYNEQFF	TGTGCCAGCAGCTTAAACCCCTTGAGCGGGAGCTCCTACAATGAGCAGTTCTTC